A single T cell receptor (beta chain) is shown here with its context. No antigen is known for it. Different DNA sequences within this sample yield the same CDR3. This table comes from immunoSEQ multiplex PCR, and its TCRdb copy is limited to in-frame clones, with some not included. The data hold about 35,000 clones, with approximately 86% observed a single time. This record comes from a study of T cell responses to AZD1222 COVID-19 vaccine. Study results and caveats: After two AZD1222 doses, spike-specific TCR breadth and depth rose versus day 0.

This receptor was taken from an adult in good health. The material was peripheral blood, obtained on day 0 of AZD1222 vaccination.

CDR3 region: CASSIGQGLPEAFF. The CDR3 nucleotides are TGTGCCAGTAGTATCGGACAGGGCTTGCCTGAAGCTTTCTTT. The chain links TRBV19 to TRBJ1-1; 8 bases agree with TRBD1. CDR1 is LNHDA, CDR2 SQIVND, per germline (reference sequence). This CDR3 is 14 amino acids long. The ends lost 3 bases at V and 6 bases at J; junction bases unmatched: 6.